This T cell receptor beta chain was sequenced in a study of blood T cell repertoires in COVID-19. J lost 0 bases, V lost 3 bases, and 4 bases had no gene match. Per germline, CDR1 SGHTA and CDR2 FQGNSA. This CDR3 spans 15 amino acids. Repertoires were generated with immunoSEQ multiplex PCR, while TCRdb's copy carries only in-frame clones and drops some. The data contain about 70,000 clones, around 85% of them seen just once; the ten biggest clones take up around 12%. This clone has just one count. The sequencing input was peripheral blood. The chain recombines TRBV7-2 with TRBJ2-7; 8 bases are shared with TRBD1. The sequence derives from a human donor in a cohort sampled during active COVID-19. The CDR3 is CASSFGQGNSYEQYF. The CDR3 nucleotides read TGTGCCAGCAGCTTCGGACAGGGCAACTCCTACGAGCAGTACTTC.